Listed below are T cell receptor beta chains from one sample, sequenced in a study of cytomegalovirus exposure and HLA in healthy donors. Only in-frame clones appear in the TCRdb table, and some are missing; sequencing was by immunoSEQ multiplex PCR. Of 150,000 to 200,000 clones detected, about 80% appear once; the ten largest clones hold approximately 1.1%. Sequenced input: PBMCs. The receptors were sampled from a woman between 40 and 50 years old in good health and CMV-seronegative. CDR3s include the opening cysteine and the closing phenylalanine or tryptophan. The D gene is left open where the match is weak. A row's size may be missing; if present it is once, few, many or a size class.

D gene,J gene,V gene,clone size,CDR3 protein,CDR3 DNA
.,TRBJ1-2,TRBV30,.,CAWSRGGNYGYTF,TGTGCCTGGAGTAGGGGGGGGAACTATGGCTACACCTTC
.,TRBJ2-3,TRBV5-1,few,CASSLVGRGPDTQYF,TGCGCCAGCAGCTTGGTCGGGCGGGGACCAGATACGCAGTATTTT
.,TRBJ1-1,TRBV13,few,CASSPPTANTEAFF,TGTGCCAGCAGCCCCCCGACAGCAAACACTGAAGCTTTCTTT
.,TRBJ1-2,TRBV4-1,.,CASSQDFTGYGYTF,TGCGCCAGCAGCCAAGATTTCACGGGGTACGGCTACACCTTC
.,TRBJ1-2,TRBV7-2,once,CASSLRTPQGYGYTF,TGTGCCAGCAGCTTAAGGACCCCACAGGGCTATGGCTACACCTTC
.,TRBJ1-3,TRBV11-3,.,CASSNLGGQPGNTIYF,TGTGCCAGCAGCAACTTAGGGGGTCAACCTGGAAACACCATATATTTT
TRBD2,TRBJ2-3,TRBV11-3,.,CASSPGTSGNTDTQYF,TGTGCCAGCAGCCCCGGGACTAGCGGGAACACAGATACGCAGTATTTT
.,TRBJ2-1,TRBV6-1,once,CASSQGVAGYNEQFF,TGTGCCAGCAGCCAAGGGGTGGCGGGATACAATGAGCAGTTCTTC
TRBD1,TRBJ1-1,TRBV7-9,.,CATARQGMNTEAFF,TGTGCCACCGCTCGACAGGGAATGAACACTGAAGCTTTCTTT
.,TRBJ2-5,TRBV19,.,CASRLGPQETQYF,TGTGCCTCACGGTTGGGGCCCCAAGAGACCCAGTACTTC
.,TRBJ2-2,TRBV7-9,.,CASSGFMVAGELFF,TGTGCCAGTTCAGGGTTCATGGTCGCCGGGGAGCTGTTTTTT
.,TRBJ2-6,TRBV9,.,CASSAYRVSGANVLTF,TGTGCCAGCAGCGCCTACAGGGTCTCTGGGGCCAACGTCCTGACTTTC
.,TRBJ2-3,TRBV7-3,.,CASSLISADTQYF,TGTGCCAGCAGCTTGATTAGCGCAGATACGCAGTATTTT
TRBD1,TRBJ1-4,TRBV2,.,CASSNRGLNEKLFF,TGTGCCAGCAGCAACAGGGGACTGAATGAAAAACTGTTTTTT
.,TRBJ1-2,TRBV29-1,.,CSVESRVRGYTF,TGCAGCGTTGAATCCCGGGTACGTGGCTACACCTTC
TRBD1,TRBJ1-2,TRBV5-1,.,CASSLYSGGSYGYTF,TGCGCCAGCAGCTTGTACTCAGGGGGGTCCTATGGCTACACCTTC
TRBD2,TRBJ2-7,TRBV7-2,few,CASSSRTSGRGEQYF,TGTGCCAGCAGCTCCAGGACTAGCGGGAGAGGCGAGCAGTACTTC
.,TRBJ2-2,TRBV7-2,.,CASSLAGQGELFF,TGTGCCAGCAGCTTAGCGGGGCAGGGAGAGCTGTTTTTT
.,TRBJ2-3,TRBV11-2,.,CASSLELETTITDTQYF,TGTGCCAGCAGCTTAGAATTGGAGACCACCATCACAGATACGCAGTATTTT
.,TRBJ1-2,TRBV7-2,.,CASSSTPGPPGGGYTF,TGTGCCAGCAGCTCCACTCCGGGTCCCCCCGGCGGAGGCTACACCTTC
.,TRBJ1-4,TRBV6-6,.,CASSTGTENEKLFF,TGTGCCAGCAGTACCGGGACTGAGAATGAAAAACTGTTTTTT
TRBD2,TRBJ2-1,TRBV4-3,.,CASSQDASGRPGDNEQFF,TGCGCCAGCAGCCAAGATGCTAGCGGGAGGCCCGGGGACAATGAGCAGTTCTTC
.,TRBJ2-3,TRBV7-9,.,CASSPDLSTPRGSQYF,TGTGCCAGCAGCCCGGACTTATCTACTCCGAGGGGGTCGCAGTATTTT
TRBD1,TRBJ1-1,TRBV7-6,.,CASTLGQSNTEAFF,TGTGCCAGCACCCTGGGACAGTCGAACACTGAAGCTTTCTTT
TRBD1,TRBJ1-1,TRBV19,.,CASSIGDRGKAFF,TGTGCCAGTAGTATAGGGGACAGGGGGAAGGCTTTCTTT
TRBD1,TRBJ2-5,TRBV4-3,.,CASSQRDRGEETQYF,TGCGCCAGCAGCCAACGGGACAGGGGGGAAGAGACCCAGTACTTC
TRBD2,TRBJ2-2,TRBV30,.,CAWAFTSDGGELFF,TGTGCCTGGGCCTTCACTAGCGACGGCGGGGAGCTGTTTTTT
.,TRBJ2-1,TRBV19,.,CASTQRDSEQFF,TGTGCCAGTACCCAAAGGGACTCTGAGCAGTTCTTC